This T cell receptor (beta chain) was sequenced for a study of blood T cells in healthy people across ages. The V gene end was trimmed by 6 bases and the J gene end by 0 bases; junction bases not matched to a gene: 18. CDR1 MNHEY and CDR2 SVGEGT come from the germline V gene. The length of the CDR3 is 20 residues. This clonotype was picked up a small number of times. Its specificity is not known. Primers used in a second PCR of about 6 to 11 cycles were a sample-barcoded 5' primer and a J-beta primer mix. TCRdb called the 5' RACE reads again in MiXCR, with one record for every CDR3 protein. Of around 1.1 million distinct CDR3 sequences in the sample, around two fifths were seen once. Whole-study results and caveats: It was held that diversity estimates obtained from one million T cells represented underestimates.

The chain is built from TRBV6-2 or TRBV6-3 and TRBJ2-1; 9 nucleotides agree with TRBD1. Sequencing input: blood. This TCR was sampled from a man aged 18 to 29 in good health. The CDR3 nucleotides read TGTGCCAGCAGCCCGTTCCGGGACAGGGCCTACCTGAGCTCCTACAATGAGCAGTTCTTC. It is translated as CASSPFRDRAYLSSYNEQFF.